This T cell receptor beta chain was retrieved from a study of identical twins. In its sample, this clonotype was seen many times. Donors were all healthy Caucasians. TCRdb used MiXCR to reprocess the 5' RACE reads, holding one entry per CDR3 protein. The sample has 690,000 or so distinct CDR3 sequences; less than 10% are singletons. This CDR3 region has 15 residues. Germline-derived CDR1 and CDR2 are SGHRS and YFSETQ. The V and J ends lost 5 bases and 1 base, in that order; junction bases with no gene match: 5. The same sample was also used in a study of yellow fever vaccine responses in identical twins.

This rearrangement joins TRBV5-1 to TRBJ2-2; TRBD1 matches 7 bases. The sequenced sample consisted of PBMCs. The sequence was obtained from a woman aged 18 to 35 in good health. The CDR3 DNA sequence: TGCGCCAGCAGTTCAGGGGGATGGAACACCGGGGAGCTGTTTTTT. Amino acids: CASSSGGWNTGELFF.